This T cell receptor (beta chain) was found in a study of tumor-infiltrating lymphocytes in primary liver carcinoma. Study background: Donors had hepatocellular carcinoma or combined HCC and intrahepatic cholangiocarcinoma.

Unsorted bulk tissue (20-30 mg) underwent RNA and DNA co-extraction. Separate regions, five per tumor, were sampled. Regarding the study as a whole: Presence in all five tumor regions was observed for only about 7.5-24% of top clones. Less overlap was seen in tumor-adjacent and tumor-blood pairs than in tumor region pairs.

A primer in the constant region served to generate TCR beta cDNA from approximately 460 ng of total RNA. Modified slightly, ARM-PCR produced TCR beta libraries over three nested multiplex PCR rounds. TCRdb itself ran the multiplex PCR reads through MiXCR, one entry per CDR3 protein. Here the sample spans 95,000 to 100,000 distinct CDR3 sequences, about 63% being singletons. Note on this clonotype: Its antigen is still unknown.

The receptor comes from a woman in her sixties or seventies with primary liver carcinoma and hepatitis B virus infection. The source material was liver tumor tissue from sampling region 2. Documented subset: tumor region T2, inferior pole.

The CDR3 protein is CASNRSHDRISGANVLTF. The CDR3 nucleotides are TGTGCCAGCAACCGATCACATGACAGGATCTCTGGGGCCAACGTCCTGACTTTC. The V call is TRBV11-1, the J call TRBJ2-6; the D gene is possibly TRBD1 (6 bases). CDR3 size: 18 residues. The V gene's germline CDR1 is SGHAT and CDR2 FQDESV (reference sequence). Trimming removed 7 bases from V and 0 bases from J, with 19 bases in between.